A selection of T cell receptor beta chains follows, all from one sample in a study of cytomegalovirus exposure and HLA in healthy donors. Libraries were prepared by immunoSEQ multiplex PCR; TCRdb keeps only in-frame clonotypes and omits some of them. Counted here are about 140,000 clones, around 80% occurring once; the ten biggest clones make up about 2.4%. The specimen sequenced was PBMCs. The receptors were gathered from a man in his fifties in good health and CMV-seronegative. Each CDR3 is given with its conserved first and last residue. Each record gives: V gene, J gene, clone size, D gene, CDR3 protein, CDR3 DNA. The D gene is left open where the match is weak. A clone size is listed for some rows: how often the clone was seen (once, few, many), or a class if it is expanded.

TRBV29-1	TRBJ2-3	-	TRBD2	CSVGREDTDTQYF	TGCAGCGTTGGCCGGGAGGACACAGATACGCAGTATTTT
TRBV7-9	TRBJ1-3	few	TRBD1	CASSSDRGSSGNTIYF	TGTGCCAGCAGCTCGGACAGGGGAAGCTCTGGAAACACCATATATTTT
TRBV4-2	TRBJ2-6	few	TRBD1	CASSQLQGAEGANVLTF	TGTGCCAGCAGCCAACTCCAGGGGGCGGAGGGGGCCAACGTCCTGACTTTC
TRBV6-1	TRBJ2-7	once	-	CASSEAKHHEQYF	TGTGCCAGCAGTGAAGCGAAACACCACGAGCAGTACTTC
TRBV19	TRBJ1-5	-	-	CASSIESAGSFDSNQPQHF	TGTGCCAGTAGTATTGAGTCGGCAGGATCTTTCGATAGCAATCAGCCCCAGCATTTT
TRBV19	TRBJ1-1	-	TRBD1	CASSIEGMTGGGTEAFF	TGTGCCAGTAGTATAGAGGGAATGACAGGGGGGGGAACTGAAGCTTTCTTT
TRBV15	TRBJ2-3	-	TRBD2	CATSRDWREHTDTQYF	TGTGCCACCAGCAGAGATTGGCGGGAGCATACGGATACGCAGTATTTT
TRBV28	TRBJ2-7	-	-	CASSLPGWHEQYF	TGTGCCAGCAGTCTTCCGGGGTGGCACGAGCAGTACTTC
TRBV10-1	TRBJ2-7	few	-	CASSLAGSYEQYF	TGCGCCAGCAGTTTGGCCGGGTCCTACGAGCAGTACTTC
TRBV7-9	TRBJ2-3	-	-	CASSPQLGTDTQYF	TGTGCCAGCAGCCCCCAACTAGGCACAGATACGCAGTATTTT
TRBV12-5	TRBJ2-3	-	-	CASGLALTPSTDTQYF	TGTGCTAGTGGTTTGGCGCTGACTCCTAGCACAGATACGCAGTATTTT
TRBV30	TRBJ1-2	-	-	CAWSVNQGGYTF	TGTGCCTGGAGTGTTAACCAGGGCGGCTACACCTTC
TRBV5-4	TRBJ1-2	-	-	CASSLAGIYGYTF	TGTGCCAGCAGCTTGGCAGGGATCTATGGCTACACCTTC
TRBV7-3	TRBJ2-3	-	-	CASSSAGSGDTQYF	TGTGCCAGCAGCTCCGCCGGGAGTGGAGATACGCAGTATTTT
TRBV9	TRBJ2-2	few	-	CASSVGQNTGELFF	TGTGCCAGCAGCGTAGGACAGAACACCGGGGAGCTGTTTTTT
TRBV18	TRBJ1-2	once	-	CASSPSTDRGYGYTF	TGTGCCAGCTCTCCCTCGACGGACCGGGGCTATGGCTACACCTTC
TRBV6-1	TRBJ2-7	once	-	CASSEALQGLSYEQYF	TGTGCCAGCAGTGAAGCGTTACAGGGCCTTTCCTACGAGCAGTACTTC
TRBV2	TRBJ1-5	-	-	CASSREGRRSHQPQHF	TGTGCCAGCAGTCGGGAGGGGCGCAGGTCACATCAGCCCCAGCATTTT
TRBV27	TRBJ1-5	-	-	CASSLDRRQPQHF	TGTGCCAGCAGTTTAGACAGGAGACAGCCCCAGCATTTT